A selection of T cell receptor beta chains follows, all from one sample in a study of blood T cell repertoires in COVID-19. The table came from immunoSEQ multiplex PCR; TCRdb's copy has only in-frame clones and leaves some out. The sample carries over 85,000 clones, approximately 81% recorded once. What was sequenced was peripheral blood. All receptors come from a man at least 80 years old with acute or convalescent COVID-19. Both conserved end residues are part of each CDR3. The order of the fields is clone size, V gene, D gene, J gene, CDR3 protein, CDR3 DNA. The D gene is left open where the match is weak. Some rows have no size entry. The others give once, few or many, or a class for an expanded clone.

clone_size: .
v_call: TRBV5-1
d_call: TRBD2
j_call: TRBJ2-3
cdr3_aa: CASSSGLAEDTQYF
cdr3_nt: TGCGCCAGCAGCTCAGGACTAGCGGAAGATACGCAGTATTTT

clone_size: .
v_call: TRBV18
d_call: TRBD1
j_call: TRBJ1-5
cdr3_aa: CASSPGTGISNQPQHF
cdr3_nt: TGTGCCAGCTCACCAGGGACAGGGATAAGCAATCAGCCCCAGCATTTT

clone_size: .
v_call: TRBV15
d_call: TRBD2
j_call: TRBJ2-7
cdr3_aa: CATSRDISGRGEFYEQYF
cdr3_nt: TGTGCCACCAGCAGAGATATAAGCGGGAGAGGGGAGTTTTACGAGCAGTACTTC

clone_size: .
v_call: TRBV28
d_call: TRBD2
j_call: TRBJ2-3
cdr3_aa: CASSFVAGTDTQYF
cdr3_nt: TGTGCCAGCAGTTTTGTAGCGGGAACAGATACGCAGTATTTT

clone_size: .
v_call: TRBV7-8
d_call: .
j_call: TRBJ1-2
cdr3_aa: CASSQQDTDYGYTF
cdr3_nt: TGTGCCAGCAGCCAACAGGACACGGACTATGGCTACACCTTC

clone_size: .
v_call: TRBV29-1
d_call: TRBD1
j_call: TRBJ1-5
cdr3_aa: CSVVVGQLNQPQHF
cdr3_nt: TGCAGCGTTGTTGTGGGACAGCTCAATCAGCCCCAGCATTTT

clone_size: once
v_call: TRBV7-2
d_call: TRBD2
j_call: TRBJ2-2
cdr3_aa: CASSYGLLAGRGNTGELFF
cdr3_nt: TGTGCCAGCAGCTACGGGCTCCTAGCGGGCCGCGGGAACACCGGGGAGCTGTTTTTT

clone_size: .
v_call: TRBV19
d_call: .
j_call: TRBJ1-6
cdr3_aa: CASSPPGGTPLHF
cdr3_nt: TGTGCCAGTAGCCCCCCTGGGGGCACACCCCTCCACTTT

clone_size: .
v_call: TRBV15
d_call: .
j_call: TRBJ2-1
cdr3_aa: CATSRARDKYNEQFF
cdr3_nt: TGTGCCACCAGCAGAGCCCGGGACAAGTACAATGAGCAGTTCTTC

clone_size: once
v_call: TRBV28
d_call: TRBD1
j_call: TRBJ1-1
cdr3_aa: CASSSRQGYYTEAFF
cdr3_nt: TGTGCCAGCAGTTCCAGACAGGGGTATTACACTGAAGCTTTCTTT

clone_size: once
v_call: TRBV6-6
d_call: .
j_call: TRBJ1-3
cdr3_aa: CASSIGGSGNTIYF
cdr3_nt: TGTGCCAGCAGCATCGGAGGGTCTGGAAACACCATATATTTT

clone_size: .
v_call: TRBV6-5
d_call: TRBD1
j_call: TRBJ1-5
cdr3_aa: CASRRQGQPQHF
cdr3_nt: TGTGCCAGCAGGAGACAGGGACAGCCCCAGCATTTT

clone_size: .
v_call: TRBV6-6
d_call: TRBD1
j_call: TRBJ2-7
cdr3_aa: CASSFDRVYEQYF
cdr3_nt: TGTGCCAGCAGTTTTGACAGGGTCTACGAGCAGTACTTC

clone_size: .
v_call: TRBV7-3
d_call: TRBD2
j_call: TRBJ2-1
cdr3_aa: CASSLTRLAGANEQFF
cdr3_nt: TGTGCCAGCAGCTTGACACGACTAGCGGGAGCTAATGAGCAGTTCTTC

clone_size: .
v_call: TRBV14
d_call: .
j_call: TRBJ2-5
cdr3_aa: CASSQDGAETQYF
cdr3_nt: TGTGCCAGCAGCCAAGATGGGGCCGAGACCCAGTACTTC

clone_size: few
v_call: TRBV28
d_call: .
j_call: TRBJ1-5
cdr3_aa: CASRPLVLSGQPQHF
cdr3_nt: TGTGCCAGCAGGCCCCTGGTCCTTTCGGGGCAGCCCCAGCATTTT

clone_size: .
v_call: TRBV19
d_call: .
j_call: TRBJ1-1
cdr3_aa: CASSSNTEAFF
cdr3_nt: TGTGCCAGTAGTTCTAACACTGAAGCTTTCTTT

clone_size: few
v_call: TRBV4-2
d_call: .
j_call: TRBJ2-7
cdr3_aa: CASSQEMAETYEQYF
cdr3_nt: TGTGCCAGCAGCCAAGAAATGGCGGAGACCTACGAGCAGTACTTC

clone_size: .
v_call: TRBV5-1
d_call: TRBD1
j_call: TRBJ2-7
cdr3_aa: CASRTGVLSEQYF
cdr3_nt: TGCGCCAGCAGGACAGGGGTTCTCTCCGAGCAGTACTTC

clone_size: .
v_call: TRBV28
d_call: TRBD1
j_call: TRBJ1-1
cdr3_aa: CASSSPRDREGVTEAFF
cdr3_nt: TGTGCCAGCAGTTCCCCCCGGGACAGGGAAGGTGTCACTGAAGCTTTCTTT

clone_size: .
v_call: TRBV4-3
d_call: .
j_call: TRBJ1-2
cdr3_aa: CASSQEGGTSNYGYTF
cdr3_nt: TGCGCCAGCAGCCAAGAAGGCGGAACTTCTAACTATGGCTACACCTTC

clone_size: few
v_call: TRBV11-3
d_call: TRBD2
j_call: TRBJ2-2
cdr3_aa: CASSRGASGSVGELFF
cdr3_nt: TGTGCCAGCAGTCGGGGGGCTAGCGGGTCGGTCGGGGAGCTGTTTTTT

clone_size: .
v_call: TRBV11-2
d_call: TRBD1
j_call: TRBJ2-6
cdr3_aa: CASSSQGAFSGANVLTF
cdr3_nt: TGTGCCAGCAGCTCACAGGGGGCCTTCTCTGGGGCCAACGTCCTGACTTTC

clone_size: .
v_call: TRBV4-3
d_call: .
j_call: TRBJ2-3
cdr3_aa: CASSHTSTDTQYF
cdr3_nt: TGCGCCAGCAGCCATACTAGCACAGATACGCAGTATTTT

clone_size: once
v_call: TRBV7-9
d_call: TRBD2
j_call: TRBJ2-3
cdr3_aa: CAGGLAGTGDTQYF
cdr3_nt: TGTGCCGGAGGACTAGCGGGAACTGGAGATACGCAGTATTTT

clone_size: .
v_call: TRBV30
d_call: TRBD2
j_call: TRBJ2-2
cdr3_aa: CAWSVLASGGTGELFF
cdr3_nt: TGTGCCTGGAGTGTACTCGCTAGCGGGGGCACCGGGGAGCTGTTTTTT

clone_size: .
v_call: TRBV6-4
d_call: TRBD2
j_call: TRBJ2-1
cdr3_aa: CASSDSGGRSNNEQFF
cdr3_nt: TGTGCCAGCAGTGACTCTGGCGGGAGGTCCAACAATGAGCAGTTCTTC

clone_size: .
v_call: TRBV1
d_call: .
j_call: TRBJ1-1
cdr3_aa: CTSSQDTGGTEAFF
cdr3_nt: TGCACCAGCAGCCAAGATACAGGGGGCACTGAAGCTTTCTTT

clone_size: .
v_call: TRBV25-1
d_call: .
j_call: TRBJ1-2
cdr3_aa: CASSELYGYTF
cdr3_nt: TGTGCCAGCAGTGAACTCTATGGCTACACCTTC

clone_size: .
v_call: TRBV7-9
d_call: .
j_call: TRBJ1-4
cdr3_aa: CASSLASGVGNEKLFF
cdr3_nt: TGTGCCAGCAGCTTGGCTTCAGGGGTTGGTAATGAAAAACTGTTTTTT

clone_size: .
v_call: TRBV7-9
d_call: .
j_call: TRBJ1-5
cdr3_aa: CASSLDSGPRSLDQPQHF
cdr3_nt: TGTGCCAGCAGCTTAGATAGCGGACCCAGGAGCTTGGATCAGCCCCAGCATTTT

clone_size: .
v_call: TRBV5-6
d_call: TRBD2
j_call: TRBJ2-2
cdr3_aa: CASSLVLAGITGELFF
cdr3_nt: TGTGCCAGCAGCTTGGTGCTAGCGGGAATCACCGGGGAGCTGTTTTTT

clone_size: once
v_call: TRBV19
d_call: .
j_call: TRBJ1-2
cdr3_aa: CASSIAGSGYTF
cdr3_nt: TGTGCCAGTAGTATCGCGGGGAGTGGCTACACCTTC

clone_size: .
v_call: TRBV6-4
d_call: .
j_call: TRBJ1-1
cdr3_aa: CASSVKGRDTEAFF
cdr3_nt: TGTGCCAGCAGTGTTAAGGGGCGAGACACTGAAGCTTTCTTT

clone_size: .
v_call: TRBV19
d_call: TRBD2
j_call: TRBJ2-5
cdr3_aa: CASSIRTPSGKETQYF
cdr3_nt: TGTGCCAGTAGTATCAGGACCCCTAGCGGGAAAGAGACCCAGTACTTC

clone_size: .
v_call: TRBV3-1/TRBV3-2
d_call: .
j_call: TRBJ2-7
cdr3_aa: CASSQDSASSSYEQYF
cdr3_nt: TGTGCCAGCAGCCAAGATTCGGCTAGCAGCTCCTACGAGCAGTACTTC

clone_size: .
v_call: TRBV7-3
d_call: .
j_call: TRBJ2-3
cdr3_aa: CASSAATGSTDTQYF
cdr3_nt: TGTGCCAGCAGCGCCGCGACAGGAAGCACAGATACGCAGTATTTT

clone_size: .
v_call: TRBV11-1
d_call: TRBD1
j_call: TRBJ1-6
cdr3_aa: CASSSRGTGNSPLHF
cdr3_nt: TGTGCCAGCAGCTCCCGAGGGACAGGGAATTCACCCCTCCACTTT

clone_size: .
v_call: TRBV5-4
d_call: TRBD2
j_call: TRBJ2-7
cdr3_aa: CASSLVAGDSYEQYF
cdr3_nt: TGTGCCAGCAGCTTGGTAGCGGGGGACTCCTACGAGCAGTACTTC

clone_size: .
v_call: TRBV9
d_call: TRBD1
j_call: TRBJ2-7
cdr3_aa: CASSPGTGFYEQYF
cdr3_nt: TGTGCCAGCAGCCCCGGGACAGGGTTCTACGAGCAGTACTTC

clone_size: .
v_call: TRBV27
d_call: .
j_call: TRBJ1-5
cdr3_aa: CASSPRKSGVHQPQHF
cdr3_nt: TGTGCCAGCAGTCCTAGGAAATCCGGGGTTCATCAGCCCCAGCATTTT

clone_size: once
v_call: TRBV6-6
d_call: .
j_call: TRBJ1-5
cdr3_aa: CASSLQVNSNQPQHF
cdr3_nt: TGTGCCAGCAGCTTACAGGTTAATAGCAATCAGCCCCAGCATTTT

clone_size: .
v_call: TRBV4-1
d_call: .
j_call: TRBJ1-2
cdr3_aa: CASSQDQQATNYGYTF
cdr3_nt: TGCGCCAGCAGCCAAGACCAACAGGCAACTAACTATGGCTACACCTTC

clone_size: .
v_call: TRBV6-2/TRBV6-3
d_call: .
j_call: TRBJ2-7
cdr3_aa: CASSYWNPGSYEQYF
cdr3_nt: TGTGCCAGCAGTTACTGGAACCCAGGGTCCTACGAGCAGTACTTC

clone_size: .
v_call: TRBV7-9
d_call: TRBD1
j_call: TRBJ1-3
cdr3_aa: CASSWGQGATGNTIYF
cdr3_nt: TGTGCCAGCAGCTGGGGACAGGGGGCGACGGGAAACACCATATATTTT

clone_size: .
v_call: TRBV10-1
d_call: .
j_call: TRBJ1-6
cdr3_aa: CASSPTRGLGSSPLHF
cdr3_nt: TGCGCCAGCAGTCCGACCCGCGGCTTAGGGAGTTCACCCCTCCACTTT

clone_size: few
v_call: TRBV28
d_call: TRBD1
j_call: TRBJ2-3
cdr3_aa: CASSFLGGRRTDTQYF
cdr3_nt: TGTGCCAGCAGTTTCTTAGGGGGCAGACGCACAGATACGCAGTATTTT

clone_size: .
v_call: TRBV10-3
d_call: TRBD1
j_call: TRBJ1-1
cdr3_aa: CAISVSTQGGNTEAFF
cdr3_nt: TGTGCCATCAGCGTGTCCACCCAGGGGGGGAACACTGAAGCTTTCTTT

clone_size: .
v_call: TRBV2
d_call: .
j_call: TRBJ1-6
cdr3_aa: CASTDREPLHF
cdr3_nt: TGTGCCAGCACAGATCGGGAACCCCTCCACTTT